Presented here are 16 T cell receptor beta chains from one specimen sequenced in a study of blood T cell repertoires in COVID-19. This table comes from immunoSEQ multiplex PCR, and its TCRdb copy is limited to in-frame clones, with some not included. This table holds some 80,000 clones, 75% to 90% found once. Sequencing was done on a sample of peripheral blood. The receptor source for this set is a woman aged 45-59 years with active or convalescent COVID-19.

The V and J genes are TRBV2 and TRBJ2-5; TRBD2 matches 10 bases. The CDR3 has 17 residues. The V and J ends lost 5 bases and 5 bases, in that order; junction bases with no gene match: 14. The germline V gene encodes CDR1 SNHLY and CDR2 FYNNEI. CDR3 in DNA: TGTGCCAGCAGTCCCGGGACTAGCGCCTCAAAGGCGGAGACCCAGTACTTC. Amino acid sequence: CASSPGTSASKAETQYF.

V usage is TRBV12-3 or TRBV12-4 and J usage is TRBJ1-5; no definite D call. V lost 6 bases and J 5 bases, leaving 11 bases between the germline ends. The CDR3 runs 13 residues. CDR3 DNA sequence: TGTGCCAGCAGCCTAAGGGAGGATCAGCCCCAGCATTTT. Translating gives CASSLREDQPQHF.

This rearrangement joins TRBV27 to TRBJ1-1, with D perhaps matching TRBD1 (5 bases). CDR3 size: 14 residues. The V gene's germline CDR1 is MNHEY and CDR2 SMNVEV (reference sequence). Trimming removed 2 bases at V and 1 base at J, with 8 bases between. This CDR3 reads CASSLRTRNTEAFF. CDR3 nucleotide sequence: TGTGCCAGCAGTTTAAGGACAAGGAACACTGAAGCTTTCTTT.

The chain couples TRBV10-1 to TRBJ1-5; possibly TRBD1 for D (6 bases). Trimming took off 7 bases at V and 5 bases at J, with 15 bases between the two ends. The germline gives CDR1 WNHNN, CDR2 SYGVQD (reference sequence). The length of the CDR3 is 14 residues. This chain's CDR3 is CASNTKDRDQPQHF. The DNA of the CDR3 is TGCGCCAGCAACACTAAGGACAGAGATCAGCCCCAGCATTTT.

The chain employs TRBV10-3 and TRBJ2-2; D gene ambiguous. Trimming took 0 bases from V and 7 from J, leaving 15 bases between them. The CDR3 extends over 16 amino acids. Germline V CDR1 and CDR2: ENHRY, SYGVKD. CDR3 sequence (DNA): TGTGCCATCAGTGAGTCGATGGCTCCCTCGGGCGGGGAGCTGTTTTTT. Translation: CAISESMAPSGGELFF.

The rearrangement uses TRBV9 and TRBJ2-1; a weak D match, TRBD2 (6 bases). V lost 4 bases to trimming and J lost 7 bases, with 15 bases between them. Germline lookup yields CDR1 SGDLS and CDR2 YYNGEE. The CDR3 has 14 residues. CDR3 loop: CASSLVGGRNEQFF. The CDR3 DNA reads TGTGCCAGCAGCCTGGTGGGGGGTCGAAATGAGCAGTTCTTC.

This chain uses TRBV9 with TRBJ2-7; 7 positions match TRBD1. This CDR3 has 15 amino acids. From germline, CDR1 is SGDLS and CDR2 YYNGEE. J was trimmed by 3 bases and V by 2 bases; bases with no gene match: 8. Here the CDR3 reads CASSVAGTAIYEQYF. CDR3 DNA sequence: TGTGCCAGCAGCGTCGCCGGGACAGCCATCTACGAGCAGTACTTC.

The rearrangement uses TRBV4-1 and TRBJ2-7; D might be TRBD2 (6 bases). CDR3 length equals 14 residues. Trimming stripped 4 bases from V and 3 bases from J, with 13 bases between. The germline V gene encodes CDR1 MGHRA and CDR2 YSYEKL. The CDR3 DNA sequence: TGCGCCAGCAGCCTCGGGACTGGGAACTACGAGCAGTACTTC. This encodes CASSLGTGNYEQYF.

CDR3 coding DNA: TGTGCCAGCAGTTACCCCTCTCTTGGGGGGTACACTGAAGCTTTCTTT. It encodes CASSYPSLGGYTEAFF. The chain joins TRBV6-5 to TRBJ1-1, with D perhaps TRBD1 (5 bases). V was pared by 2 bases and J by 3 bases, with 16 bases between. The CDR3 covers 16 residues. CDR1 is MNHEY, CDR2 SVGAGI, per germline.

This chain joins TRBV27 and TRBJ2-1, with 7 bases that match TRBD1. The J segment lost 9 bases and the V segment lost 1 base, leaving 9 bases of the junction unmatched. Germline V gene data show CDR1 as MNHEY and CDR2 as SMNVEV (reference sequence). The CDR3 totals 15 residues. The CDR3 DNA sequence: TGTGCCAGCAGTTTATACAGGGGTGTAGGTGGTGAGCAGTTCTTC. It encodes CASSLYRGVGGEQFF.

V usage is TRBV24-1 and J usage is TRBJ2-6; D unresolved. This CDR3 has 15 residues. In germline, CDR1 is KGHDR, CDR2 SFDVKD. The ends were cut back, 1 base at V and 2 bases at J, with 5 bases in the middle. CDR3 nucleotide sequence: TGTGCCACCAGTGATTTTTCAGCTGGGGCCAACGTCCTGACTTTC. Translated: CATSDFSAGANVLTF.

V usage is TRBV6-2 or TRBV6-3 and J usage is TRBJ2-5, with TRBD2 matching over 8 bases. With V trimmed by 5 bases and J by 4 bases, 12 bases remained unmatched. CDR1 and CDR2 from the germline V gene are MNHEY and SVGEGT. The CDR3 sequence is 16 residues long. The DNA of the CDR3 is TGTGCCAGCAGTGCGGCTCGGGGGGGGAGGGGAGAGACCCAGTACTTC. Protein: CASSAARGGRGETQYF.

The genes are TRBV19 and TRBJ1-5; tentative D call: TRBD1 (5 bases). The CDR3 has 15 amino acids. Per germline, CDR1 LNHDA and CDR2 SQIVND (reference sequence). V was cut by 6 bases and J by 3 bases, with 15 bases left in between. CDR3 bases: TGTGCCAGTAGCAACGGGGGAGGGTTCAATCAGCCCCAGCATTTT. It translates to CASSNGGGFNQPQHF.

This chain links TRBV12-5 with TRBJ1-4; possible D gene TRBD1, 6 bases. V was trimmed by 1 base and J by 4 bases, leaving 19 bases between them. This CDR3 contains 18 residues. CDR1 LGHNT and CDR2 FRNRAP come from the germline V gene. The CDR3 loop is CASGLALSRDTYNEKLFF. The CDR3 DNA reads TGTGCTAGTGGTTTGGCCCTCAGCCGGGACACTTATAATGAAAAACTGTTTTTT.

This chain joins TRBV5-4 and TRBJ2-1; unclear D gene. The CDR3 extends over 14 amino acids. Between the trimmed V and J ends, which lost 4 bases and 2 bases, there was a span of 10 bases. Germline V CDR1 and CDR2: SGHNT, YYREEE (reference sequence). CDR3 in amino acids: CASSLPRAYNEQFF. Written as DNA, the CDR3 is TGTGCCAGCAGCCTACCCCGGGCCTACAATGAGCAGTTCTTC. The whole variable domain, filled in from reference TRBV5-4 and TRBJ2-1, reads ETGVTQSPTHLIKTRGQQVTLRCSSQSGHNTVSWYQQALGQGPQFIFQYYREEENGRGNFPPRFSGLQFPNYSSELNVNALELDDSALYLCASSLPRAYNEQFFGPGTRLTVL.

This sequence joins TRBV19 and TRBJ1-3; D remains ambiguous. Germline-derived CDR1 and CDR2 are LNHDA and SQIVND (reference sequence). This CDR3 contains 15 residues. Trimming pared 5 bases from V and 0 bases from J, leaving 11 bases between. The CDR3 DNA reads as TGTGCCAGTAGTTTGCTTACTAGCTCTGGAAACACCATATATTTT. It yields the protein CASSLLTSSGNTIYF.